A selection of T cell receptor beta chains follows, all from one sample in a study of graft-versus-host responses after intestinal transplantation. The protocol was immunoSEQ multiplex PCR, while the TCRdb copy is restricted to in-frame clones and leaves out a portion. Of under 55,000 clones listed, roughly 91% are singletons. Material: PBMCs, obtained 524 days after transplant. The receptors derive from a human patient who received an intestinal transplant, so some T cells may come from the graft donor. Each CDR3 is given without its conserved first and last residue.

v_gene	j_gene	CDR3aa
TRBV11-2	TRBJ1-1	ASSLGTANTEAF
TRBV9	TRBJ2-1	ASSVDGRAYNEQF
TRBV27	TRBJ1-5	ASRTGKQPQH
TRBV9	TRBJ1-2	ASSAYGGYT
TRBV19	TRBJ1-4	ASSIVGGEKLF
TRBV6-6	TRBJ2-1	ASRPLAVNNEQF
TRBV19	TRBJ2-2	ASSLSNTGELF
TRBV27	TRBJ2-7	ASSLDRGGYEQY
TRBV9	TRBJ1-2	ASSVFAGRDRVEMEAYGYT
TRBV4-2	TRBJ1-2	ASSPPGHLNPYGYT
TRBV18	TRBJ2-7	ASSLGQGRGYEQY
TRBV5-4	TRBJ2-4	ASSLLPDASKNIQY
TRBV7-2	TRBJ2-1	ASSLAGEGYNEQF
TRBV7-2	TRBJ1-5	ASSSAAGNQPQH
TRBV19	TRBJ2-2	ASSKLAGGNTGELF
TRBV5-1	TRBJ2-1	ASSLASGKHEQF
TRBV5-4	TRBJ2-3	ASRRGLAGGTGSTDTQY
TRBV5-1	TRBJ2-5	ASNRLADQETQY
TRBV6-5	TRBJ1-1	ASSYGRNTEAF
TRBV18	TRBJ1-1	ASSPGPDREAF
TRBV4-3	TRBJ2-3	ASSQDGSGGGGDTQY
TRBV13	TRBJ2-1	ASSHDRGPYNEQF
TRBV5-6	TRBJ1-1	ASSVGVNTEAF
TRBV9	TRBJ2-7	ASSVGSGQGAGEQY
TRBV9	TRBJ2-1	ASSVRSGESYNEQF
TRBV28	TRBJ2-6	ASSYPSDSSGANVLT
TRBV19	TRBJ1-1	ASSIGGNHVTEAF
TRBV7-9	TRBJ2-1	ASSRSGDSYNEQF
TRBV27	TRBJ2-1	ASSTRLPYNEQF
TRBV28	TRBJ1-5	ASSLDRGRIMPQH
TRBV28	TRBJ2-5	ASSLSSPETQY
TRBV19	TRBJ1-5	ASSSTGPSNQPQH
TRBV28	TRBJ1-3	ASSFDEGSSGNTIY
TRBV7-9	TRBJ1-5	ASSLTGDQPQH
TRBV19	TRBJ1-5	ASSLPSARNQPQH
TRBV6-5	TRBJ1-5	ASSTGHGSNQPQH
TRBV19	TRBJ2-1	ASSIGTSYNEQF
TRBV5-1	TRBJ1-2	ASSYGQGNGYT
TRBV28	TRBJ2-5	ASSLDSQETQY
TRBV19	TRBJ2-5	ASSRAGAETQY
TRBV5-1	TRBJ1-1	ASSFSTGGVNTEAF
TRBV27	TRBJ1-5	ASSLETGFSNQPQH
TRBV6-5	TRBJ2-5	ASSYLATKETQY
TRBV7-7	TRBJ2-1	ASSLGEGLDEQF
TRBV19	TRBJ2-2	ASKAGLSNTGELF
TRBV29-1	TRBJ2-1	SVARVDEQF
TRBV7-3	TRBJ1-1	ASSLRGWSTEAF
TRBV7-3	TRBJ2-2	ASSLLAGGTGELF
TRBV7-9	TRBJ2-5	ASSSLGTSGSETQY
TRBV23-1	TRBJ2-7	ASSQSIGFGAGGSSSYEQY
TRBV28	TRBJ1-1	ASCFYRMNTEAF
TRBV12-2	TRBJ2-7	ASRPSQIPGTRNEQY
TRBV4-3	TRBJ1-2	ASSSTTFGANDYGYT
TRBV30	TRBJ2-2	AWSVQEPDGTGELF